This passage covers 23 T cell receptor beta chains from one sample sequenced in a study of cytomegalovirus exposure and HLA in healthy donors. 13 Jbeta primers and 60 Vbeta primers were used for the PCR. Clones were read by immunoSEQ multiplex PCR, and TCRdb kept only the in-frame ones, dropping some. This table has under 200,000 clones, approximately 84% appearing once. What was sequenced was PBMCs. These receptors were collected from a man aged 25-45 years in good health and CMV-seronegative.

This chain joins TRBV18 and TRBJ2-2, with 10 positions matching TRBD1. Germline lookup yields CDR1 KGHSH and CDR2 LQKENI. Trimming removed 3 bases from V and 5 bases from J; junction bases left unmatched: 6. This CDR3 spans 16 amino acids. The CDR3 here is CASSPRGQGRTGELFF. CDR3 bases: TGTGCCAGCTCACCTCGGGGACAGGGGAGGACCGGGGAGCTGTTTTTT.

The chain is built from TRBV6-1 and TRBJ2-5; TRBD2 matches 11 bases. CDR1 and CDR2 from the germline V gene are MNHNS and SASEGT. The CDR3 is made up of 15 amino acids. V shed 5 bases, J shed 1 base, and the junction held 3 bases outside the gene matches. The CDR3 DNA sequence: TGTGCCAGCAGTACACTAGCGGGGGTCCAAGAGACCCAGTACTTC. Protein product: CASSTLAGVQETQYF.

The chain is built from TRBV28 and TRBJ2-7; 8 bases match TRBD2. Per germline, CDR1 MDHEN and CDR2 SYDVKM. Trimming took 4 bases from V and 2 from J; bases not matched to a gene: 13. The CDR3 covers 17 residues. The CDR3 sequence: CASSSPRGGLAPYEQYF. The CDR3 DNA reads TGTGCCAGCAGTTCCCCTCGGGGGGGTTTAGCACCCTACGAGCAGTACTTC.

V gene TRBV7-2 combines with J gene TRBJ1-1; unclear D gene. Germline V lookup: CDR1 SGHTA, CDR2 FQGNSA. Trimming stripped 0 bases from V and 4 bases from J, with 6 bases between. This CDR3 has 13 residues. In DNA, the CDR3 is TGTGCCAGCAGCTTAGCGCTAAGCACTGAAGCTTTCTTT. This encodes CASSLALSTEAFF. Using reference TRBV7-2 and TRBJ1-1 for the parts outside the CDR3, the full variable domain is GAGVSQSPSNKVTEKGKDVELRCDPISGHTALYWYRQSLGQGLEFLIYFQGNSAPDKSGLPSDRFSAERTGGSVSTLTIQRTQQEDSAVYLCASSLALSTEAFFGQGTRLTVV.

The chain has TRBV2 and TRBJ1-1, with D uncertain. V dropped 8 bases and J dropped 2 bases, with 6 bases sitting between them. Germline CDR1 reads SNHLY; CDR2 reads FYNNEI. The CDR3 is 11 residues long. The CDR3 is CASAGNTEAFF. DNA for the CDR3: TGTGCCAGCGCGGGAAACACTGAAGCTTTCTTT.

The CDR3 is CASGTRQETQYF. The CDR3 nucleotides are TGTGCCAGCGGGACTAGGCAAGAGACCCAGTACTTC. The J gene is TRBJ2-5, the V gene TRBV6-5, with TRBD2 matching over 8 bases. Germline V gene lookup returns CDR1 MNHEY and CDR2 SVGAGI. The CDR3 extends over 12 amino acids. Unmatched junction bases numbered 1, after V lost 8 bases and J lost 2 bases.

V and J are TRBV30 and TRBJ2-1; 14 bases align to TRBD2. The germline CDR1 and CDR2 sequences are GTSNPN and SVGIG (reference sequence). The CDR3 covers 18 residues. V lost 2 bases to trimming and J lost 0 bases; unmatched junction nucleotides: 6. The CDR3 DNA follows: TGTGCCTGGAGTCCCGGGACTAGCGGGAGAAGCTCCTACAATGAGCAGTTCTTC. Its translation: CAWSPGTSGRSSYNEQFF.

There are a few counts of this clone. The chain combines TRBV2 with TRBJ1-4; 8 bases map to TRBD1. Trimming removed 6 bases from V and 8 bases from J; junction bases left unmatched: 11. The CDR3 covers 15 residues. Germline V gene data show CDR1 as SNHLY and CDR2 as FYNNEI. The CDR3, as DNA: TGTGCCAGCAGGGGCTCGTTCAGGGGGCACGAAAAACTGTTTTTT. Its protein product is CASRGSFRGHEKLFF.

As DNA, the CDR3 is TGTGCCAGCAGCCAAAAAACGGGGACTAGCGGGGGCTCCTACAATGAGCAGTTCTTC. Its protein product is CASSQKTGTSGGSYNEQFF. The chain uses TRBV4-2 and TRBJ2-1, with 14 bases aligning to TRBD2. Germline lookup yields CDR1 LGHNA and CDR2 YNFKEQ. J gave up 0 bases and V 2 bases, and 6 bases lay outside the gene matches. The CDR3 is made up of 19 amino acids.

The chain links TRBV9 to TRBJ2-2; D is ambiguous. The CDR3 is made up of 14 amino acids. Trimming pared 4 bases from V and 6 bases from J, leaving 13 bases between. The V gene's germline CDR1 is SGDLS and CDR2 YYNGEE. The CDR3 reads CASSFYGVAGELFF. The DNA of the CDR3 is TGTGCCAGCAGCTTCTATGGAGTGGCCGGGGAGCTGTTTTTT.

This clone was seen only a few times. The J gene is TRBJ2-1, the V gene TRBV11-3; 8 bases line up with TRBD1. CDR1 and CDR2 (germline): SGHNT, YENEEA. The length of the CDR3 is 15 residues. V lost 10 bases, J lost 8 bases, and 16 bases stayed unmatched. This CDR3 is CATAPGGTGGYEQFF. CDR3 sequence (DNA): TGTGCCACGGCCCCAGGTGGGACAGGAGGGTATGAGCAGTTCTTC. The full variable domain, completed using reference TRBV11-3 and TRBJ2-1, is EAGVVQSPRYKIIEKKQPVAFWCNPISGHNTLYWYLQNLGQGPELLIRYENEEAVDDSQLPKDRFSAERLKGVDSTLKIQPAELGDSAVYLCATAPGGTGGYEQFFGPGTRLTVL.

This chain links TRBV7-8 with TRBJ1-2, with 9 bases lining up with TRBD1. CDR1 is SGHVS, CDR2 FQNEAQ, per germline. This CDR3 has 13 residues. The V and J ends lost 5 bases and 4 bases, in that order; junction bases with no gene match: 2. The CDR3 DNA is TGTGCCAGCAGCCCGGGACAGGGCTATGGCTACACCTTC. Encoded protein: CASSPGQGYGYTF.

The J gene is TRBJ1-6, the V gene TRBV6-5, with 9 bases aligning to TRBD1. Germline CDR1 and CDR2: MNHEY and SVGAGI. This CDR3 is 14 amino acids long. V dropped 6 bases and J dropped 5; count of bases not matched to a gene: 2. The CDR3 spells CASRDRGNNSPLHF. As DNA, the CDR3 is TGTGCCAGCAGGGACAGGGGCAATAATTCACCCCTCCACTTT.

The V and J genes are TRBV9 and TRBJ2-2; 9 bases map to TRBD2. The germline V gene has CDR1 SGDLS and CDR2 YYNGEE. This CDR3 has 16 residues. The junction had 6 bases not matched to a gene; V was cut back by 0 bases and J by 6 bases. CDR3 protein: CASSVGSGSNPGELFF. The CDR3 coding sequence is TGTGCCAGCAGCGTAGGTAGCGGGAGTAACCCCGGGGAGCTGTTTTTT.

This chain links TRBV18 with TRBJ2-7; 10 bases line up with TRBD1. The germline gives CDR1 KGHSH, CDR2 LQKENI. The CDR3 is 15 amino acids. V lost 5 bases and J lost 3; bases outside the gene matches: 7. As DNA, the CDR3 is TGTGCCAGCTCAACAGGGACAGGGGTGGGCTACGAGCAGTACTTC. Translation gives CASSTGTGVGYEQYF.

The chain has TRBV6-1 and TRBJ1-6; the match to TRBD1 covers 10 bases. CDR1 and CDR2 from the germline V gene are MNHNS and SASEGT. Trimming took 2 bases from V and 10 from J; bases not matched to a gene: 11. This CDR3 has 17 residues. CDR3 DNA: TGTGCCAGCAGTGAAATCCACGGACAGGGGGACTCCTCACCCCTCCACTTT. Translated, it gives CASSEIHGQGDSSPLHF.

The genes are TRBV27 and TRBJ2-2, with TRBD2 identical over 7 bases. Trimming removed 6 bases from V and 1 base from J; junction bases left unmatched: 8. Germline CDR1 is MNHEY and CDR2 is SMNVEV (reference sequence). CDR3 length: 16 amino acids. The CDR3 protein is CASRGGLGMNTGELFF. In DNA, the CDR3 is TGTGCCAGCAGGGGAGGGCTAGGGATGAACACCGGGGAGCTGTTTTTT.

The V call is TRBV7-9, the J call TRBJ1-2; D possibly corresponds to TRBD1 (6 bases). The V and J ends lost 2 bases and 4 bases respectively, with 11 bases between them. Germline loops: CDR1 SEHNR, CDR2 FQNEAQ (reference sequence). The CDR3 covers 14 residues. In DNA form, the CDR3 reads TGTGCCAGCAGCTTAAAACAGGGAGCCTATGGCTACACCTTC. It encodes CASSLKQGAYGYTF.

This chain joins TRBV2 and TRBJ2-7; 7 bases line up with TRBD1. Per the germline V gene, CDR1 is SNHLY and CDR2 is FYNNEI. V was clipped by 4 bases and J by 0 bases; unmatched bases: 15. The CDR3 is 18 amino acids. The CDR3 protein is CASSGERGPLSSSYEQYF. DNA for the CDR3: TGTGCCAGCAGTGGGGAGAGGGGGCCTTTAAGTAGCTCCTACGAGCAGTACTTC. The whole variable domain, remainder taken from reference TRBV2 and TRBJ2-7, is EPEVTQTPSHQVTQMGQEVILRCVPISNHLYFYWYRQILGQKVEFLVSFYNNEISEKSEIFDDQFSVERPDGSNFTLKIRSTKLEDSAMYFCASSGERGPLSSSYEQYFGPGTRLTVT.

This clone was observed once. This CDR3 is CASSPGQGGEKLFF. CDR3 DNA: TGTGCCAGCAGTCCGGGACAGGGTGGTGAAAAACTGTTTTTT. This sequence joins TRBV7-9 and TRBJ1-4; 9 bases are shared with TRBD1. Germline V gene data show CDR1 as SEHNR and CDR2 as FQNEAQ (reference sequence). The V gene end was trimmed by 6 bases and the J gene end by 7 bases; junction bases not matched to a gene: 6. This CDR3 spans 14 amino acids.

This clone was picked up a small number of times. The rearrangement uses TRBV5-4 and TRBJ1-2, with D uncertain. This CDR3 region has 15 residues. CDR1 is SGHNT and CDR2 is YYREEE in the germline V gene (reference sequence). Trimming took off 1 base at V and 5 bases at J, with 15 bases between the two ends. The CDR3 coding sequence is TGTGCCAGCAGCTTGAAAGGAGGTGTGGGGTATGGCTACACCTTC. Translation gives CASSLKGGVGYGYTF.

The V and J genes are TRBV18 and TRBJ1-2, with no clear D. Germline-derived CDR1 and CDR2 are KGHSH and LQKENI. V was clipped by 3 bases and J by 8 bases, with 16 bases between them. This CDR3 comprises 14 residues. CDR3 amino acids: CASSPPGPGEGYTF. In nucleotides, the CDR3 is TGTGCCAGCTCACCCCCCGGGCCTGGGGAGGGCTACACCTTC. The variable domain in full, with the rest retrieved from reference TRBV18 and TRBJ1-2, is NAGVMQNPRHLVRRRGQEARLRCSPMKGHSHVYWYRQLPEEGLKFMVYLQKENIIDESGMPKERFSAEFPKEGPSILRIQQVVRGDSAAYFCASSPPGPGEGYTFGSGTRLTVV.

A few counts support this clone. This sequence joins TRBV7-8 and TRBJ2-1, with D possibly being TRBD2 (5 bases). Deletions cut 0 bases from V and 4 bases from J, with 7 bases between. The germline V gene encodes CDR1 SGHVS and CDR2 FQNEAQ. The CDR3 totals 14 residues. The CDR3 sequence: CASSLAGGYNEQFF. CDR3 bases: TGTGCCAGCAGCTTAGCGGGCGGGTACAATGAGCAGTTCTTC.